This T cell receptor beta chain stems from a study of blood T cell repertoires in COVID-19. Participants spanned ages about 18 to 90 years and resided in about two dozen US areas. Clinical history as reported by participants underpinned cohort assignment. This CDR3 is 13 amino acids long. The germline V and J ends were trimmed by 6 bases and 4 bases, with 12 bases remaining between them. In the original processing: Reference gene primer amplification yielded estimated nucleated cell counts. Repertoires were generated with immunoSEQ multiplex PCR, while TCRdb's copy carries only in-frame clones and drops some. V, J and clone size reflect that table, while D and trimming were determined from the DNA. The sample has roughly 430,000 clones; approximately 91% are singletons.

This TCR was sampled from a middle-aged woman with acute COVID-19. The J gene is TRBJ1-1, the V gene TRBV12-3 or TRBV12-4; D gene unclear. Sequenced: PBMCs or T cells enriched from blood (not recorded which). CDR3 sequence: CASSLILRTEAFF. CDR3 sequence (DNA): TGTGCCAGCAGCCTTATACTGCGCACTGAAGCTTTCTTT.